This TCR beta chain was observed in a study of cytomegalovirus exposure and HLA in healthy donors. Study at large: Among the approximately 400 donors who were genotyped, 70% to 90% fell in the genetic ancestry cluster that is associated with self-reported Caucasian donors.

PCR amplification relied on 60 Vbeta primers (plus 13 Jbeta primers). Libraries were prepared by immunoSEQ multiplex PCR; TCRdb keeps only in-frame clonotypes and omits some of them. The table shows 55,000 to 80,000 clones, with 68% occurring only once. In the case of this clone: Its specificity is not known.

Study-wide points: It was reportedly the case that the classifier diagnosed cytomegalovirus status with high specificity and sensitivity.

V lost 1 base and J lost 6; bases outside the gene matches: 4. This CDR3 spans 14 amino acids. Germline assignment: CDR1 SGHNT and CDR2 YYREEE (reference sequence). This TCR came from a woman in her thirties in good health and CMV-seronegative. V gene TRBV5-4 combines with J gene TRBJ2-1, with 7 bases aligning to TRBD2. Sequenced material: PBMCs. The CDR3 reads CASSLPGRVNEQFF. CDR3 coding DNA: TGTGCCAGCAGCTTGCCAGGGAGGGTCAATGAGCAGTTCTTC.